A selection of T cell receptor beta chains follows, all from one sample in a study of T cells in Graves' hyperthyroidism and ophthalmopathy. TCRdb fed the multiplex PCR reads into MiXCR, producing one record per CDR3 protein. The sample carries roughly 560,000 distinct CDR3 sequences, roughly 15% recorded once. The sample consisted of blood. The receptor set was obtained from a woman aged 35 to 49 with Graves' ophthalmopathy. The CDR3 runs from the conserved cysteine through the conserved F or W. The order of the fields is clone size, V gene, D gene, J gene, CDR3 DNA, CDR3 protein. A D gene is named only where the DNA matches it firmly. Clone size, where shown, is once, few, many, or a class for clones that have expanded.

many	TRBV28	NA	TRBJ1-1	TGTGCCAGCAAGTTGGCGAACACTGAAGCTTTCTTT	CASKLANTEAFF
NA	TRBV24-1	TRBD1	TRBJ2-5	TGTGCCACCAGTGATCTGCAGGGGGCATCAGAGACCCAGTACTTC	CATSDLQGASETQYF
many	TRBV6-2/TRBV6-3	TRBD2	TRBJ2-7	TGTGCCAGCATTAGGGCTAGCGGGAGCTACGAGCAGTACTTC	CASIRASGSYEQYF
many	TRBV30	TRBD1	TRBJ1-6	TGTGCCTGGGGGACAGGGGCCGTTAATTCACCCCTCCACTTT	CAWGTGAVNSPLHF
many	TRBV15	NA	TRBJ1-1	TGTGCCACCAGCAGGCAAGGCGGGACACTGAACACTGAAGCTTTCTTT	CATSRQGGTLNTEAFF
NA	TRBV19	TRBD1	TRBJ1-1	TGTGCCAGTAGTAAACTGGGGCAGGGGGCGGGTTGGAACACCGAAGCTTTCTTT	CASSKLGQGAGWNTEAFF
many	TRBV12-5	TRBD1	TRBJ2-5	TGTGCTAGTGCCCCGGGACAGGGTGGGACCCAGTACTTC	CASAPGQGGTQYF
few	TRBV6-1	TRBD2	TRBJ2-2	TGTGCCAGCAGTGATTTAGCGGGAGTTACCGGGGAGCTGTTTTTT	CASSDLAGVTGELFF
many	TRBV2	TRBD2	TRBJ2-5	TGTGCCAGCACCCGCCTAGCGGCTATCCAAGAGACCCAGTACTTC	CASTRLAAIQETQYF
many	TRBV2	NA	TRBJ1-1	TGTGCCAGCAGTGCGGTGTGGAACACTGAAGCTTTCTTT	CASSAVWNTEAFF
few	TRBV19	NA	TRBJ1-5	TGTGCCAGTTGCCGAGGAGAGGGGGTTATTGAGCCCCAGCATTTT	CASCRGEGVIEPQHF
many	TRBV19	NA	TRBJ2-2	TGTGCCAGTAGTATAGGGGACACGAACACCGGGGAGCTGTTTTTT	CASSIGDTNTGELFF
many	TRBV11-2	NA	TRBJ2-2	TGTGCCAGCAGCCCACTCGCCGGGGATAAGCTGTTTTTT	CASSPLAGDKLFF
NA	TRBV9	TRBD2	TRBJ2-1	TGTGCCAGCAGCGCCACCGGGACTAGCGGTAATGAGCAGTTCTTC	CASSATGTSGNEQFF
many	TRBV27	NA	TRBJ1-6	TGTGCCAGCTCAAAGGGCGACAGGAGCGAGTCACCCCTCCACTTT	CASSKGDRSESPLHF
NA	TRBV6-2/TRBV6-3	NA	TRBJ1-1	TGTGCCAGCAGTTACGTCCGGTCACGGTTTGAAGCTTTCTTT	CASSYVRSRFEAFF
many	TRBV28	NA	TRBJ2-7	TGTGCCAGCAGTTTAAGGGCAGAGGCCTATCAGTACTTC	CASSLRAEAYQYF
few	TRBV28	NA	TRBJ1-3	TGTGCCAGCAGTGCTCTGCCGACAGAAAACACCATATATTTT	CASSALPTENTIYF
many	TRBV20-1	NA	TRBJ2-2	TGCAGTGCTAGAGATCTCGGTAGCGCAAACACCGGGGAGCTGTTTTTT	CSARDLGSANTGELFF
NA	TRBV28	TRBD2	TRBJ2-5	TGTGCCAGCCGAGGGACTAGTGGGCAAAAAGAGACCCAGTACTTC	CASRGTSGQKETQYF
NA	TRBV20-1	TRBD1	TRBJ2-5	TGCAGTGCTAGACCCGACAGGGGGGAGGGGGAGACCCAGTACTTC	CSARPDRGEGETQYF
many	TRBV6-1	TRBD2	TRBJ2-7	TGTGCCAGCAGGGCATACGGACTAGATTCCTACGAGCAGTACTTC	CASRAYGLDSYEQYF
many	TRBV12-3/TRBV12-4	NA	TRBJ2-6	TGTGCCAGCAGCCCGCAGACCTCTGGGGCCAACGTCCTGACTTTC	CASSPQTSGANVLTF
many	TRBV5-1	NA	TRBJ1-5	TGCGCCAGCAGCGTGGGTGGACAGTCCGGTCAGCCCCAGCATTTT	CASSVGGQSGQPQHF
many	TRBV9	TRBD1	TRBJ1-2	TGTGCCAGCACCCCCCCGGGACAGGGCTACTATGGCTACACCTTC	CASTPPGQGYYGYTF
many	TRBV5-8	TRBD1	TRBJ1-1	TGTGCCAGCAGCTTTGGGGACAGGGACACTGAAGCTTTCTTT	CASSFGDRDTEAFF
many	TRBV11-2	TRBD2	TRBJ2-7	TGTGCCAGCAGCTGGGGACTAGCGGACCTCTACGAGCAGTACTTC	CASSWGLADLYEQYF
many	TRBV6-2/TRBV6-3	TRBD2	TRBJ2-4	TGTGCCAGCGGAGAACTTCGACTAGCAAACAACATTCAGTACTTC	CASGELRLANNIQYF
many	TRBV28	NA	TRBJ2-4	TGTGCCAGCTCATCTTGGGATACGGCCAAAAACATTCAGTACTTC	CASSSWDTAKNIQYF
many	TRBV12-3/TRBV12-4	TRBD1	TRBJ1-1	TGTGCCAGCAGCGCTTCGAGACAGGGGAGGACTGAAGCTTTCTTT	CASSASRQGRTEAFF
many	TRBV3-1	NA	TRBJ1-2	TGTGCCAGCAGCCATTATGGCGATGGCTACACCTTC	CASSHYGDGYTF
many	TRBV20-1	NA	TRBJ2-7	TGCAGTGCTAGGCAGACGTGGGGGAGCTTATCCTACGAGCAGTACTTC	CSARQTWGSLSYEQYF
many	TRBV28	NA	TRBJ2-2	TGTGCCAGCAGTCGCGAGAGACCTAGGGGGGAGCTGTTTTTT	CASSRERPRGELFF
many	TRBV28	TRBD1	TRBJ2-7	TGTGCCAGCAGTTTATACGGGACAGGGGGCTACGAGCAGTACTTC	CASSLYGTGGYEQYF
many	TRBV12-3/TRBV12-4	NA	TRBJ1-2	TGTGCCAGCAGTCCGCGGGACATAAACTATGGCTACACCTTC	CASSPRDINYGYTF
NA	TRBV6-2/TRBV6-3	TRBD2	TRBJ2-5	TGTGCCAGCAGTCATAGCGGGCCTCAAGAGACCCAGTACTTC	CASSHSGPQETQYF
few	TRBV18	TRBD1	TRBJ2-7	TGTGCCAGCTCACCACCCTCAGGGGGCGCGGACAGTGACGAGCAGTACTTC	CASSPPSGGADSDEQYF
many	TRBV27	NA	TRBJ2-5	TGTGCCAGCAGTCCCATTACAGGGATGGAGACCCAGTACTTC	CASSPITGMETQYF
NA	TRBV19	NA	TRBJ2-7	TGTGCCAGTAGTATTTCATACAGGGAGCGCGAGCAGTACTTC	CASSISYREREQYF
many	TRBV11-2	NA	TRBJ2-7	TGTGCCAGCAGCTTAGATCGGCCACACGAGCAGTACTTC	CASSLDRPHEQYF
many	TRBV12-3/TRBV12-4	NA	TRBJ1-1	TGTGCCAGCAGTTTGGGCTTCGAAGCTTTCTTT	CASSLGFEAFF
many	TRBV4-1	NA	TRBJ1-1	TGCGCCAGCAGCCAAGTGTCGGGGAACACTGAAGCTTTCTTT	CASSQVSGNTEAFF
NA	TRBV30	NA	TRBJ1-1	TGTGCCTGGAGTGCCCCGCCCTGGGGGGGCGAGGTCACTGAAGCTTTCTTT	CAWSAPPWGGEVTEAFF
NA	TRBV10-1	NA	TRBJ1-1	TGCGCCAGCAGTCCCGGGGCCCGGGCCACTGAAGCTTTCTTT	CASSPGARATEAFF
many	TRBV7-2	TRBD1	TRBJ1-1	TGCGCCAGCAGTCCGCAGGGGGTAAACACTGAAGCTTTCTTT	CASSPQGVNTEAFF
many	TRBV30	NA	TRBJ2-2	TGTGCCGGAACCAGGGAAAACACCGGGGAGCTGTTTTTT	CAGTRENTGELFF
many	TRBV28	TRBD1	TRBJ2-7	TGTGCCAGCAGTAAACCGGGGACAGGCTTCGAGCAGTACTTC	CASSKPGTGFEQYF
many	TRBV28	TRBD1	TRBJ1-1	TGTGCCAGCAGTTTATCCCTCGCCAGGGGGACTGAAGCTTTCTTT	CASSLSLARGTEAFF
NA	TRBV28	TRBD1	TRBJ1-6	TGTGCCAGCAGTCCACAGGGGGCGAATTCACCCCTCCACTTT	CASSPQGANSPLHF
many	TRBV6-5	NA	TRBJ2-5	TGTGCCAGCAGCTACAGGGGGGGGGAAGAGACCCAGTACTTC	CASSYRGGEETQYF
few	TRBV2	NA	TRBJ1-5	TGTGCCAGCAGTGAAGGGGGCCTCAATCAGCCCCAGCATTTT	CASSEGGLNQPQHF
NA	TRBV11-2	NA	TRBJ2-2	TGTGCCAGCAGCTTAGTAATTACCGGGGAGCTGTTTTTT	CASSLVITGELFF
NA	TRBV15	NA	TRBJ2-7	TGTGCCACCCAACTCGACGGGAGTAACACCTACGAGCAGTACTTC	CATQLDGSNTYEQYF
NA	TRBV7-2	TRBD1	TRBJ1-2	TGTGCCAGCAGCCGAACGGGACAGGGGGGCGGCTACACCTTC	CASSRTGQGGGYTF